One T cell receptor (beta chain) is described in this entry. Its antigen is still unknown. Losses at the gene ends were 6 bases for V and 8 bases for J; bases not matched to a gene: 7. The CDR3 covers 12 residues. Germline-derived CDR1 and CDR2 are SQVTM and ANQGSEA. These data belong to a study of beta chain features in type 1 diabetes. Whole-study results and caveats: TCRB CDR3 length was moderately but significantly reduced in all four CD4+ subsets of Type 1 diabetes patients. The study left unresolved whether HLA type influences TCRB rearrangement. In comparison with healthy donors, patients had naive, central memory and Treg TCRB repertoires that appeared more similar.

Expressed TCRB transcripts were sequenced because the entire RNA isolate underwent reverse transcription. Using immunoSEQ multiplex PCR, the repertoire was profiled, and TCRdb retains in-frame clones only, with some absent. The sample carries roughly 150,000 clones, around 63% recorded once. The chain has TRBV29-1 and TRBJ1-2, with TRBD1 matching 9 bases. The sequenced material came from naive CD4+ T cells from blood. The receptor was derived from a young man with type 1 diabetes. CDR3 protein: CSVTGGGDGYTF. The CDR3 region has the DNA TGCAGCGTGACAGGGGGAGGGGACGGCTACACCTTC.